This paragraph reports one T cell receptor (beta chain). Here immunoSEQ multiplex PCR was the method, and the copy in TCRdb shows in-frame clones only, minus some. The data contain hundreds of thousands of clones, more than 70% of them singletons. Participants' own reports of clinical history determined their cohort assignment. This sample was taken from a study of blood T cell repertoires in COVID-19. Study context: The analysed material was cDNA or gDNA that came from T cells, B-cell-depleted T cells, or PBMCs.

The germline V and J ends were trimmed by 3 bases and 5 bases, with 8 bases remaining between them. The CDR3 consists of 12 residues. Germline CDR1 and CDR2: DFQATT and SNEGSKA (reference sequence). The sequenced sample was PBMCs or T cells enriched from blood (not recorded which). The origin of this receptor is a woman aged 18-29 years who had been exposed to COVID-19. The chain carries TRBV20-1 and TRBJ1-5, with D possibly matching TRBD1 (5 bases). DNA for the CDR3: TGCAGTGCTAGTCCGGGGGATCAGCCCCAGCATTTT. It is translated as CSASPGDQPQHF.